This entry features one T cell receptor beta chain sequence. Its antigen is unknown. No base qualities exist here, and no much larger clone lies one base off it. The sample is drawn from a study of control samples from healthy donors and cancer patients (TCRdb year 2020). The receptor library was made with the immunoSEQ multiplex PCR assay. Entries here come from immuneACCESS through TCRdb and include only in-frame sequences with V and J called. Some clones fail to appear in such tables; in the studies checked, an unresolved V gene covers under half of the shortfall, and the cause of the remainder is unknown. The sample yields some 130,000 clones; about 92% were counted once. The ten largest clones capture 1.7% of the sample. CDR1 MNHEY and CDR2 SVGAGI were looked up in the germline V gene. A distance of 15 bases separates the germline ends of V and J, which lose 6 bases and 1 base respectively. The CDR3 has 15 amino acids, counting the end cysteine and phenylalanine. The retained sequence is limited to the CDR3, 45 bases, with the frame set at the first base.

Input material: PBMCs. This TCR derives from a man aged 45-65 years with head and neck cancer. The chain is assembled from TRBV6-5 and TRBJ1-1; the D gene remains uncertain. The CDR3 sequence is CASSLHSLRNTEAFF. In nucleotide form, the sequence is TGTGCCAGCAGCCTACACTCTCTACGGAACACTGAAGCTTTCTTT.